This T cell receptor (beta chain) was retrieved from a study of control samples from healthy donors and cancer patients. This clone was observed a handful of times. Trimming stripped 7 bases from V and 1 base from J, with 10 bases between. Germline V gene data show CDR1 as SNHLY and CDR2 as FYNNEI. The CDR3 has 13 amino acids. Method: immunoSEQ multiplex PCR; TCRdb's copy keeps in-frame clones and lacks some. The sample has around 70,000 clones, 94% seen once. The sequencing sample was made of blood. V usage is TRBV2 and J usage is TRBJ1-1; no definite D call. This receptor was taken from a woman aged 25 to 39 in good health. The chain's CDR3 is CASTPPGNTEAFF. CDR3 nucleotide sequence: TGTGCCAGCACTCCCCCAGGGAACACTGAAGCTTTCTTT.